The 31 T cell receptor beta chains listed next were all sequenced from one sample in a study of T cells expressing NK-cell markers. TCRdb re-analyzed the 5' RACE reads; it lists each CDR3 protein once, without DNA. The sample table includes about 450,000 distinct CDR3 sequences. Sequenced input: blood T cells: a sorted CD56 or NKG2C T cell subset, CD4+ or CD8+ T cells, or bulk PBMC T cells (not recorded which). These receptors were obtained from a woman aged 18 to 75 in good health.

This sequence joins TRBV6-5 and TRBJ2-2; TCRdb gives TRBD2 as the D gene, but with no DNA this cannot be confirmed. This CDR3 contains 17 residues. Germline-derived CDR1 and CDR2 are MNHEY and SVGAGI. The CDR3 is CASSYLGGHPNTGELFF.

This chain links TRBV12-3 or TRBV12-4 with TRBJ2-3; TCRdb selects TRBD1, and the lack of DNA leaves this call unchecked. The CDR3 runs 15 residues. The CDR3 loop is CASSAGTAFTDTQYF.

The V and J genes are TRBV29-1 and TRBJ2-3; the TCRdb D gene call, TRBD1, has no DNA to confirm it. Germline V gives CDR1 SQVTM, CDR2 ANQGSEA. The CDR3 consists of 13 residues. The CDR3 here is CSVARDSTDTQYF.

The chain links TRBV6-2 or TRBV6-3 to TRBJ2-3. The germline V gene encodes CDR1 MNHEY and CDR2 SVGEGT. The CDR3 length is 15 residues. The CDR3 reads CASSYPTASGDTQYF.

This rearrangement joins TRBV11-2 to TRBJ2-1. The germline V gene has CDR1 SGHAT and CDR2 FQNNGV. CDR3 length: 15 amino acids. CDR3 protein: CASSLAFSQSNEQFF.

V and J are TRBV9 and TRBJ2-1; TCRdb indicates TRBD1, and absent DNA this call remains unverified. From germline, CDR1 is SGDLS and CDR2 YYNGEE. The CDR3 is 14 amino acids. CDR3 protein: CASSGQGAFDEQFF. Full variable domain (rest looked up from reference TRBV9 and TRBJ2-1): DSGVTQTPKHLITATGQRVTLRCSPRSGDLSVYWYQQSLDQGLQFLIQYYNGEERAKGNILERFSAQQFPDLHSELNLSSLELGDSALYFCASSGQGAFDEQFFGPGTRLTVL.

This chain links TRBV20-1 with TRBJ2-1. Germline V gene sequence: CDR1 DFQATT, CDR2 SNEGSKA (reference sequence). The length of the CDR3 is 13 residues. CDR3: CSARSRTANEQFF.

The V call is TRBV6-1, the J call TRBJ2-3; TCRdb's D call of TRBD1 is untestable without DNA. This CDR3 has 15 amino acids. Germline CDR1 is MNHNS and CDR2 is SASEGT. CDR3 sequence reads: CASTKTGGSTDTQYF.

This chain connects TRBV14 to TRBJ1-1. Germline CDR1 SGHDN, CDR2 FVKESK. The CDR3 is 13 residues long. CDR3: CASSQGMNTEAFF.

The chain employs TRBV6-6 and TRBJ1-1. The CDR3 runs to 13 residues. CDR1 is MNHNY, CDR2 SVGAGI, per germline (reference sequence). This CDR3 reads CASSYLGYTEAFF.

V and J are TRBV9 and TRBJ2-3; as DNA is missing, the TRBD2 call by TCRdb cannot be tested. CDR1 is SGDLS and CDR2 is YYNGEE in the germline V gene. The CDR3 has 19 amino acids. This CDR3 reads CASSVPDTSGGATADTQYF.

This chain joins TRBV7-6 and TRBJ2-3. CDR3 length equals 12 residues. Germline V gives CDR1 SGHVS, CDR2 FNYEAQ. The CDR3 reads CASSLHTDTQYF.

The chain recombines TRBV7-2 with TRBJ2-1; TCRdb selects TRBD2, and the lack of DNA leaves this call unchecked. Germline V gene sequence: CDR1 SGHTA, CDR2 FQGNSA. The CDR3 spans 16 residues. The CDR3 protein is CASSPILGLNTNEQFF.

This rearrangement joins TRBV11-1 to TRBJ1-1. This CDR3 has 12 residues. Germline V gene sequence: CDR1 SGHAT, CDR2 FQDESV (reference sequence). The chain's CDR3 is CASSLSQSRAFF.

CDR3 residues: CSVEAPNYNEQFF. The genes are TRBV29-1 and TRBJ2-1; TCRdb indicates TRBD1, and absent DNA this call remains unverified. The CDR3 is 13 amino acids. Germline assignment: CDR1 SQVTM and CDR2 ANQGSEA.

CDR3 in amino acids: CASSLLTARAGNTIYF. The V and J genes are TRBV7-9 and TRBJ1-3; the D call of TRBD1 rests on TCRdb alone, since no DNA is present to check it. CDR1 and CDR2 (germline): SEHNR, FQNEAQ (reference sequence). This CDR3 has 16 amino acids.

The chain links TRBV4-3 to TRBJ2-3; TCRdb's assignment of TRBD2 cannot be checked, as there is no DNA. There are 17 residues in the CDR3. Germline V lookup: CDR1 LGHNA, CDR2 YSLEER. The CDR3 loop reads CASSQDRGPLGTDTQYF.

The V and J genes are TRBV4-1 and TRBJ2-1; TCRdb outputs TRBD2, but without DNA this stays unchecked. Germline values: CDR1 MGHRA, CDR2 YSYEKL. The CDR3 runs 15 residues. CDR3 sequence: CASSQDGGTRNEQFF.

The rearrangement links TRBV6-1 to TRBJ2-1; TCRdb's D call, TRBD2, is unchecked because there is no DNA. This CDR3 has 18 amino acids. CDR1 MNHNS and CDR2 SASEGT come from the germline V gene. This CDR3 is CASSERRGGPSSYNEQFF.

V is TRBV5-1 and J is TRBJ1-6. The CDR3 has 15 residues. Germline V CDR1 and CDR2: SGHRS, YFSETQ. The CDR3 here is CASSLDGTAASPLHF.

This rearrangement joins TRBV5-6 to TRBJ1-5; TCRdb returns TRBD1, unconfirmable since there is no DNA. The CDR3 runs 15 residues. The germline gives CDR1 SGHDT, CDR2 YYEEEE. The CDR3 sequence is CASSFRPGGSQPQHF. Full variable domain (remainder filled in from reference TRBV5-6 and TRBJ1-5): DAGVTQSPTHLIKTRGQQVTLRCSPKSGHDTVSWYQQALGQGPQFIFQYYEEEERQRGNFPDRFSGHQFPNYSSELNVNALLLGDSALYLCASSFRPGGSQPQHFGDGTRLSIL.

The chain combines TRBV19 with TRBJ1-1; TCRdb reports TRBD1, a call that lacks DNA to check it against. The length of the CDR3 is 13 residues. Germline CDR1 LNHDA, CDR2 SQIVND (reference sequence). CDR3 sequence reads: CASSIVGGAEAFF.

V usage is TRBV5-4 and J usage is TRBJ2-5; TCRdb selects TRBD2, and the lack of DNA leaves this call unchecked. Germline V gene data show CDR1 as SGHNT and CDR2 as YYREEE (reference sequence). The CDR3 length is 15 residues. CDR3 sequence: CASRTGGPFQETQYF.

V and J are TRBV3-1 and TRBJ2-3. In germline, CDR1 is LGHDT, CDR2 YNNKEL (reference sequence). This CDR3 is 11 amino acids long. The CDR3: CASAATNTQYF.

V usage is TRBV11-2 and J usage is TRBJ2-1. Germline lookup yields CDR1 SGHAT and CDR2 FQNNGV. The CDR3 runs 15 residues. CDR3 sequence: CASSLWQSSYNEQFF.

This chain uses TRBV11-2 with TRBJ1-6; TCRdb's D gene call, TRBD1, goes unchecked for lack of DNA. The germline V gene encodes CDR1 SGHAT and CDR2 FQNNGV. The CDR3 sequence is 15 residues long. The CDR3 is CATQGGRARDSPLHF.

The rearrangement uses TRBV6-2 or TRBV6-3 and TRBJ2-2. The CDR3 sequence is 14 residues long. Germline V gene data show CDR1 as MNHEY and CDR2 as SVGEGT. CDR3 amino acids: CASSNPQNTGELFF.

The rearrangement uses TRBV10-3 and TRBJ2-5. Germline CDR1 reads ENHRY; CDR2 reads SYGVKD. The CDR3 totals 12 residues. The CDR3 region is CAISDWQETQYF.

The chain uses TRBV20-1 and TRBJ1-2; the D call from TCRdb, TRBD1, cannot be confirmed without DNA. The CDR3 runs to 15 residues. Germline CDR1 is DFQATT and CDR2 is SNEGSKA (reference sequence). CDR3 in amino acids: CSAFPTKGGYYGYTF.

The CDR3 loop reads CASSHTGHGTEAFF. V gene TRBV7-3 combines with J gene TRBJ1-1; the D gene TCRdb calls, TRBD1, cannot be checked with no DNA. Per germline, CDR1 SGHTA and CDR2 FQGTGA. The CDR3 runs to 14 residues.

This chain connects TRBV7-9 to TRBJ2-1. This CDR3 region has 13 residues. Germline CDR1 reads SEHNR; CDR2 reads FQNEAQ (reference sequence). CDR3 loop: CASSPSPSYEQFF. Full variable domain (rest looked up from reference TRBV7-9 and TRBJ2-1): DTGVSQNPRHKITKRGQNVTFRCDPISEHNRLYWYRQTLGQGPEFLTYFQNEAQLEKSRLLSDRFSAERPKGSFSTLEIQRTEQGDSAMYLCASSPSPSYEQFFGPGTRLTVL.